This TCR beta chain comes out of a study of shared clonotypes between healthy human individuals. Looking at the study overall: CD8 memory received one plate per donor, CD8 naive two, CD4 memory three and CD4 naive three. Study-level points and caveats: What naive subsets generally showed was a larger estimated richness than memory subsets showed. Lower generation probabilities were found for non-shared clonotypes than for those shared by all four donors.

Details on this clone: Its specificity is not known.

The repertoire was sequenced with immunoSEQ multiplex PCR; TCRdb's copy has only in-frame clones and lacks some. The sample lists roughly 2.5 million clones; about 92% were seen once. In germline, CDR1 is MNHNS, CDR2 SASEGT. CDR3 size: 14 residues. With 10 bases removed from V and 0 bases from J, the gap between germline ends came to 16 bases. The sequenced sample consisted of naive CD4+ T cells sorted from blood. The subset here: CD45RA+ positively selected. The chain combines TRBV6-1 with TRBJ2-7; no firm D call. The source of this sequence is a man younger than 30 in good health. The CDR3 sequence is CATHGWGVSYEQYF. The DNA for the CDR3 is TGTGCCACCCACGGTTGGGGTGTCTCCTACGAGCAGTACTTC.